The TCR beta chain under discussion was sequenced for a study of blood T cell repertoires in COVID-19. In the original analysis: It was from reference gene primer amplification that nucleated cell counts were estimated. Here immunoSEQ multiplex PCR was the method, and the copy in TCRdb shows in-frame clones only, minus some. That table furnishes V, J and clone size, whereas the DNA furnished D and trimming. This table has 90,000 to 100,000 clones, 55% to 80% appearing once. The ends were cut back, 7 bases at V and 6 bases at J, with 16 bases in the middle. The CDR3 has 13 amino acids. CDR1 is SGHTA and CDR2 is FQGNSA in the germline V gene.

This receptor was taken from a woman in her fifties or sixties in a cohort sampled during active or convalescent COVID-19. The chain carries TRBV7-2 and TRBJ2-7; D might be TRBD1 (5 bases). Source material: peripheral blood. CDR3 region: CASTEGVLSEQYF. CDR3 nucleotides: TGTGCCAGCACCGAAGGGGTATTGAGCGAGCAGTACTTC.